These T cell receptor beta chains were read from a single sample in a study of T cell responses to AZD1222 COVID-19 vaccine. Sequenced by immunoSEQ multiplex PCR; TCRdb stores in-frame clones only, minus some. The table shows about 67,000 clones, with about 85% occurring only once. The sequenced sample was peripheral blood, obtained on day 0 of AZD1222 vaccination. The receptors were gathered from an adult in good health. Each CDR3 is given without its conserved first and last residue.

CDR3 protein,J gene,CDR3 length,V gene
ATSREGAGRETQY,TRBJ2-5,13,TRBV15
AWRGQLYTEAF,TRBJ1-1,11,TRBV30
ASSLSVDTEAF,TRBJ1-1,11,TRBV11-3
ASSERERQPQH,TRBJ1-5,11,TRBV6-1
ASSFAGRIYEQY,TRBJ2-7,12,TRBV28
ASSARLAGGQETQY,TRBJ2-5,14,TRBV11-3
ASSLVVRGEQF,TRBJ2-1,11,TRBV7-3
ASSLSFWDGGQFRAF,TRBJ1-1,15,TRBV28
ASSSGLAGLNTGELF,TRBJ2-2,15,TRBV7-3
ASSSVRDYGYT,TRBJ1-2,11,TRBV27
ASSLGLTSTDTQY,TRBJ2-3,13,TRBV7-9
ASSESSGTGKLF,TRBJ1-4,12,TRBV2
ASSIGAYGEAF,TRBJ1-1,11,TRBV19
ASSGGGGDTQY,TRBJ2-3,11,TRBV6-5
ASSLGDRSYEQY,TRBJ2-7,12,TRBV5-6
SAETGLEAF,TRBJ1-1,9,TRBV29-1
ASSSGQGISNQPQH,TRBJ1-5,14,TRBV28
ASSPSGGNTEAF,TRBJ1-1,12,TRBV27
ASRAGTYNEQF,TRBJ2-1,11,TRBV10-2
ATSRDIGGTGWWETQY,TRBJ2-5,16,TRBV15
ASRAETQY,TRBJ2-5,8,TRBV27
ASRLGTTNYGYT,TRBJ1-2,12,TRBV28
ASSLGNEKLF,TRBJ1-4,10,TRBV11-2
ASSLVTTAF,TRBJ1-1,9,TRBV7-9
ASNRDRGWVTEAF,TRBJ1-1,13,TRBV6-5
ASSPFYEQY,TRBJ2-7,9,TRBV7-8
ASSLQLTRSAEQY,TRBJ2-7,13,TRBV27
ASSYRGRDGYT,TRBJ1-2,11,TRBV6-5
ASSTNRVNEQY,TRBJ2-7,11,TRBV19
AWTSPLAGMRQY,TRBJ2-7,12,TRBV30
ASSMDGGRTEAF,TRBJ1-1,12,TRBV19
ASSYGRTGYT,TRBJ1-2,10,TRBV9
ASSLAQGYSYEQY,TRBJ2-7,13,TRBV7-9
ASWTRGTLRRELF,TRBJ2-2,13,TRBV27
ASREGDGNQPQH,TRBJ1-5,12,TRBV6-6
ASSSGGGSYEQY,TRBJ2-7,12,TRBV19
ASSAGLAGVDTQY,TRBJ2-3,13,TRBV2
ASSLIQTSGTDTQY,TRBJ2-3,14,TRBV5-5
SVEIFSWDGAPGELF,TRBJ2-2,15,TRBV29-1
ASSFWWLNVPQH,TRBJ1-5,12,TRBV28
ASSQSDGQPQH,TRBJ1-5,11,TRBV16
ATSFPSGNNEQF,TRBJ2-1,12,TRBV24-1
ASSQDLAGFETQY,TRBJ2-5,13,TRBV4-2
ATQGDRNTEAF,TRBJ1-1,11,TRBV2
ASSHRGMWT,TRBJ1-2,9,TRBV4-2
ASSLTRGTGRHEQF,TRBJ2-1,14,TRBV7-2
ASRGQGDTGELF,TRBJ2-2,12,TRBV6-5
ASSLDGGRGTGELF,TRBJ2-2,14,TRBV7-2
ASSLRDNYGYT,TRBJ1-2,11,TRBV5-1
ASSLGGLNEKLF,TRBJ1-4,12,TRBV28
ASSETGTVTEAF,TRBJ1-1,12,TRBV7-3
ASSLWEGASDTQY,TRBJ2-3,13,TRBV7-2